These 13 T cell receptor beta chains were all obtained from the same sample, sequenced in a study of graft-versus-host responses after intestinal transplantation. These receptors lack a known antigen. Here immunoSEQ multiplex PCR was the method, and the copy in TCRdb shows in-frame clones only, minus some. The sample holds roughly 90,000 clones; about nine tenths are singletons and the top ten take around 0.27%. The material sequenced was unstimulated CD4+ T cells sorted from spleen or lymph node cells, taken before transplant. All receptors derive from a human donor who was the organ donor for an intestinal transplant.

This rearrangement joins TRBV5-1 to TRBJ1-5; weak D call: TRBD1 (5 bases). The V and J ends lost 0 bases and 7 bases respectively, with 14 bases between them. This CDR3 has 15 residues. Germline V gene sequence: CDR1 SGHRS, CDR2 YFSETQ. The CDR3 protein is CASSLGGGTGQPQHF. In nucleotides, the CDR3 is TGCGCCAGCAGCTTGGGGGGAGGGACGGGACAGCCCCAGCATTTT.

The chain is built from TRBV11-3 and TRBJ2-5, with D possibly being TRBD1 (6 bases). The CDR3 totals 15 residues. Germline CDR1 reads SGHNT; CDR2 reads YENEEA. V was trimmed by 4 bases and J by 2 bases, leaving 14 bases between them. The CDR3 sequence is CASSSWGQRQETQYF. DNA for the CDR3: TGTGCCAGCAGCTCATGGGGGCAGCGACAAGAGACCCAGTACTTC.

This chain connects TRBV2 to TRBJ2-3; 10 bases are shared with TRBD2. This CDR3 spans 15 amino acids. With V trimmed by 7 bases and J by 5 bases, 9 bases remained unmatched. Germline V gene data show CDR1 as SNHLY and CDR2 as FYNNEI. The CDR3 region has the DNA TGTGCCAGCACCCCAGCGGGAGGGTTTGGAGATACGCAGTATTTT. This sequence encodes CASTPAGGFGDTQYF.

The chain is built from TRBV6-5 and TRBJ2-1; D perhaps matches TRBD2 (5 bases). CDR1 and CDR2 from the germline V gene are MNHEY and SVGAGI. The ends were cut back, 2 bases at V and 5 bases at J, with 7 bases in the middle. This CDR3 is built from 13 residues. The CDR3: CASSYVANNEQFF. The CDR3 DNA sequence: TGTGCCAGCAGTTACGTAGCGAACAATGAGCAGTTCTTC.

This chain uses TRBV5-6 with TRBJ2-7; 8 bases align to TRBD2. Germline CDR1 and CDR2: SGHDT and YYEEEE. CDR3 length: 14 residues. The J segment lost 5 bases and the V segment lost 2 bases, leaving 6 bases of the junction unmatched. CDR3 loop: CASSFREGEDEQYF. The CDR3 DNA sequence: TGTGCCAGCAGCTTTCGGGAGGGCGAGGACGAGCAGTACTTC.

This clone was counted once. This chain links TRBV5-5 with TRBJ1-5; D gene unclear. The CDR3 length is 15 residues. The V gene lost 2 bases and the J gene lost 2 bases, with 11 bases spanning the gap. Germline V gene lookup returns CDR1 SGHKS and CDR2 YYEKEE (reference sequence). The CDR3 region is CASSFTPLGNQPQHF. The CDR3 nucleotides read TGTGCCAGCAGCTTTACCCCCCTAGGCAATCAGCCCCAGCATTTT.

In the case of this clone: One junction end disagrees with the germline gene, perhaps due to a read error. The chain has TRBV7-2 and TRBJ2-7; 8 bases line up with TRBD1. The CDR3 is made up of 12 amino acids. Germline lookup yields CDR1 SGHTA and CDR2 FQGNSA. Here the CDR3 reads CASSLADRVGHF. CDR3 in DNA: TGTGCCAGCAGCTTAGCGGACAGGGTAGGACACTTC. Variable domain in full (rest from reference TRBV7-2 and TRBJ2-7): GAGVSQSPSNKVTEKGKDVELRCDPISGHTALYWYRQSLGQGLEFLIYFQGNSAPDKSGLPSDRFSAERTGGSVSTLTIQRTQQEDSAVYLCASSLADRVGHFGPGTRLTVT.

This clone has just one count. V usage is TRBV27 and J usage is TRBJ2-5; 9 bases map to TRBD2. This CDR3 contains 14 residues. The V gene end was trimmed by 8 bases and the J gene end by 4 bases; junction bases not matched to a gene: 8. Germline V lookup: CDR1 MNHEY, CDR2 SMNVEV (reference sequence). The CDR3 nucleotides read TGTGCCAGCGGAGAAGCGGGAGGTCGAGAGACCCAGTACTTC. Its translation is CASGEAGGRETQYF.

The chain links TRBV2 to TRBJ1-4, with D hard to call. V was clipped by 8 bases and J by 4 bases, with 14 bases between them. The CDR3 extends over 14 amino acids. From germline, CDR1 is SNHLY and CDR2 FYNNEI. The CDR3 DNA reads TGTGCCAGCGGCACAGAATATTTTAATGAAAAACTGTTTTTT. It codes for CASGTEYFNEKLFF.

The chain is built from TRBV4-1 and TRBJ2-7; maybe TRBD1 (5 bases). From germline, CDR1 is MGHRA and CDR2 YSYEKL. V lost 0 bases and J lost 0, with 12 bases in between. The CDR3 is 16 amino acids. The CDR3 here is CASSQDLGPSSYEQYF. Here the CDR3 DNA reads TGCGCCAGCAGCCAAGATCTGGGGCCGAGCTCCTACGAGCAGTACTTC.

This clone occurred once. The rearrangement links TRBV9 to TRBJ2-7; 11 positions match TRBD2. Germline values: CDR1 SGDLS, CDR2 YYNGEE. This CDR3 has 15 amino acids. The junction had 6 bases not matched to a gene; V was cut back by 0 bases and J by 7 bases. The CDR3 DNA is TGTGCCAGCAGCGTAGTAGCGGGAGGGCCGGGGGAGCAGTACTTC. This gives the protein CASSVVAGGPGEQYF.

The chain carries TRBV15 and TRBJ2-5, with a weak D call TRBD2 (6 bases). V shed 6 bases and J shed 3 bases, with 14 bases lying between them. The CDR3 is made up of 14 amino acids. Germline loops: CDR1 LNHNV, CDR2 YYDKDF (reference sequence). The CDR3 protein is CATRLPGLEETQYF. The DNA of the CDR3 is TGTGCCACCAGGCTACCGGGACTTGAAGAGACCCAGTACTTC.

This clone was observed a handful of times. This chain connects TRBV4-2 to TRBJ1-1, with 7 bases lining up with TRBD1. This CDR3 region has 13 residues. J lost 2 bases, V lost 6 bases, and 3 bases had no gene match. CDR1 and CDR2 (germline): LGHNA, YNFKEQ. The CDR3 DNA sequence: TGTGCCAGCAGTACAGGGGACAACACTGAAGCTTTCTTT. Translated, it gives CASSTGDNTEAFF.